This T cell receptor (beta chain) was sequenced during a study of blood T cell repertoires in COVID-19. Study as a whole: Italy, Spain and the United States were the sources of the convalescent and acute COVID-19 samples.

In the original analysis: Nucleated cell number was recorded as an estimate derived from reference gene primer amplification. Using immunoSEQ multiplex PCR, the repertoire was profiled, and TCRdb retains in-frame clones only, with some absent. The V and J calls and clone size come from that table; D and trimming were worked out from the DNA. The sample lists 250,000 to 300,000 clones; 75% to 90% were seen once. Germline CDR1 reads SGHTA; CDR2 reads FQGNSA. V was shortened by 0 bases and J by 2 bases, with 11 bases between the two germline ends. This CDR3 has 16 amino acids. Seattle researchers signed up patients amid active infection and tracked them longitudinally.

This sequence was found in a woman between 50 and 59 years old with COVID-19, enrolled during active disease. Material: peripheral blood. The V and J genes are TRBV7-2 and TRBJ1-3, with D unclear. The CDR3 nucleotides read TGTGCCAGCAGCTTAGCCCTTCTAGGCCCTGGAAACACCATATATTTT. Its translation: CASSLALLGPGNTIYF.